This T cell receptor beta chain is drawn from a study of identical twins. This clonotype was recorded a few times. As yet, its antigen is unknown. TCRdb ran MiXCR on the 5' RACE reads and lists one entry per CDR3 protein. The sample yields 1,800,000 or so distinct CDR3 sequences, roughly a third seen once. Overall study findings and caveats: Models underestimated out-of-frame TCR alpha sharing in monozygotic twins. The conclusions drew on cross-sectional statistical analysis instead of tracking the same donors.

V lost 1 base and J 4 bases, leaving 19 bases between the germline ends. CDR3 size: 17 residues. The V gene's germline CDR1 is SGHAT and CDR2 FQNNGV. The source material was cord blood. The genes are TRBV11-2 and TRBJ1-2, with D perhaps matching TRBD1 (6 bases). This receptor was obtained from a newborn girl in good health. For the CDR3, the DNA is TGTGCCAGCAGCTTAGTGTGGGACACCAGACCAATCTATGGCTACACCTTC. It specifies CASSLVWDTRPIYGYTF.